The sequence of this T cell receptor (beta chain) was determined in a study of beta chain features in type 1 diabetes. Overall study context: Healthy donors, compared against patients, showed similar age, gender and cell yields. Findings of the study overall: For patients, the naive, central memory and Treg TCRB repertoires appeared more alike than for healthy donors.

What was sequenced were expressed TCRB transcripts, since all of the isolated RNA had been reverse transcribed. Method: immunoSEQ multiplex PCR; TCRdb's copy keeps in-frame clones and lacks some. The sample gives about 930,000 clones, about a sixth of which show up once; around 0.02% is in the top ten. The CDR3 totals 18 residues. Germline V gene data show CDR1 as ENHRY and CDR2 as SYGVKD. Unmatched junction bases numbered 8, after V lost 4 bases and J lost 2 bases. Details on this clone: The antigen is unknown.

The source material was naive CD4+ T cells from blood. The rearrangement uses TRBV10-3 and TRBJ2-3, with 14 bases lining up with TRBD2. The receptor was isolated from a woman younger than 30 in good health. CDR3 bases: TGTGCCATCAGTGTTTGGGGACTAGCGGGAGAAGTCACAGATACGCAGTATTTT. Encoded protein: CAISVWGLAGEVTDTQYF.